This TCR beta chain emerged from a study of blood T cell repertoires in COVID-19. Study-level background: Donors in the United States, Italy and Spain gave samples during acute or convalescent COVID-19. Sources were T cells, B-cell-depleted T cells, or PBMCs; the material itself was cDNA or gDNA.

Authors' data handling: How many nucleated cells were present was estimated from reference gene primer amplification. Libraries were prepared by immunoSEQ multiplex PCR; TCRdb keeps only in-frame clonotypes and omits some of them. From that table come the V and J calls and clone size; the DNA was used to work out D and trimming. This table holds just under 150,000 clones, roughly 80% found once. Trimming took off 5 bases at V and 7 bases at J, with 19 bases between the two ends. The CDR3 consists of 15 residues. Germline CDR1 reads SGHDT; CDR2 reads YYEEEE. The receptor was derived from a human donor in a cohort sampled during active COVID-19. The specimen was peripheral blood. The genes are TRBV5-6 and TRBJ2-1, with D possibly TRBD1 on 5 matching bases. CDR3: CASSSEAGNGNEQFF. CDR3 in DNA: TGTGCCAGCAGTAGTGAGGCAGGGAATGGGAATGAGCAGTTCTTC.